This T cell receptor beta chain was recorded in a study of PD-1 blockade in classical Hodgkin lymphoma (dated by TCRdb to 2020 to 2021). As for the study more broadly: Nivolumab dosing was 3 mg/kg intravenously every 2 weeks, continuing until either disease progression or unacceptable toxicity. The study used CyTOF and TCR beta sequencing to define a peripheral blood immune signature of response to PD-1 blockade in classical Hodgkin lymphoma.

In regard to this clone: The clone's antigen remains unknown. Base qualities are missing; no much larger clone stands one base away.

Taken from cysteine to phenylalanine, the CDR3 has 17 residues. Just the 51-base CDR3 DNA is kept, in frame starting at base 1. The time point label for this specimen denotes: cycle 2 day 1 (C2D1) of nivolumab. Every trial patient had relapsed after autologous stem cell transplantation, and cohorts A, B and C differed in prior brentuximab vedotin exposure. The trial cohort comprised some 60 patients with relapsed/refractory classical Hodgkin lymphoma whose best overall responses were complete response, partial response or progressive disease. In the multi-cohort phase II CheckMate 205 trial, trial patients received single-agent nivolumab. Best overall response was determined by an independent review committee according to the 2007 International Working Group response criteria. Trial PBMCs were obtained immediately prior to nivolumab initiation (C1D1) and on therapy at cycle 2 day 1 and cycle 4 day 1. Peripheral blood was collected in 8 mL Vacutainer Cell Preparation Tubes, from which PBMCs were isolated by centrifugation and then cryopreserved.

The Qiagen DNeasy kit was used to extract genomic DNA both from unsorted PBMCs and from the negatively selected CD4+ and CD8+ fractions. TCR beta CDR3 regions were amplified by immunoSEQ multiplex PCR using primers annealing to V and J segments. Amplification bias was minimized using a synthetic immune receptor repertoire, and residual bias was removed computationally after sequencing. The study's own analysis went as follows. Custom Python scripts were used to quantify repertoire diversity as the Shannon entropy index. The unsorted, CD4+ and CD8+ repertoires were each analyzed separately, with the exception of combined analyses, where CD4+ and CD8+ sequences were merged in silico. A clone counted as expanded when the clone's frequency after treatment rose at least 2-fold relative to C1D1, and clones undetected at baseline were given a pseudocount of 0.5. Singleton clones were defined as clones with 0 or 1 copy at C1D1, and non-singleton clones were defined as clones with 2 or more copies. By matching protein sequences in sorted samples from the same patient, clones expanded in unsorted samples were annotated as CD4+, CD8+ or unknown. Wilcoxon tests were applied to paired samples to test diversity changes from C1D1 to C4D1. This is the immuneACCESS table as TCRdb keeps it, with only in-frame sequences that have V and J called. A part of the clones is gone; compared with another copy, unresolved V genes explain less than half, and the rest is unexplained. That table furnishes V, J and clone size, whereas the DNA furnished D and trimming. A total of fewer than 110,000 clones appear in this sample, around 88% of them only once. Under 8% of the sample belongs to the ten largest clones.

Overall study results and their limits: By C4D1, a significant rise was seen in CD4+ TCR diversity but not in CD8+ TCR diversity (p=0.0027 vs p=0.16), and the rise was most apparent among complete responders (p=0.02). Trial patients with a complete response had baseline diversity similar to that of newly diagnosed patients, while partial responders and progressors had significantly lower diversity. The study covered only a single clinical trial cohort, and the causes of the repertoire differences, possibly disease activity or prior therapy, were still not defined. Baseline TCR diversity was reported to be lower in newly diagnosed patients than in healthy donors and to be lower still in relapsed/refractory patients. Lower diversity was observed in patients in whom nivolumab was started less than 1 year after ASCT, and these patients were excluded from later analyses so that confounding by immune reconstitution would be avoided.

The chain is encoded by TRBV12-2 joined to TRBJ2-1; the table's TRBD2 call for D was not verified on the DNA. TRBV12-2 is assigned pseudogene status. The sequenced sample was peripheral blood mononuclear cells (PBMCs), obtained before the second cycle of nivolumab. The source of this sequence is a human donor with classical Hodgkin lymphoma. The DNA sequence is as follows: TGTGCAAGTCGCTTAAGCGGTTGGGGGAGGGACTACAATGAGCAGTTCTTC. Its translation is CASRLSGWGRDYNEQFF.